Shown below are 27 T cell receptor beta chains from a single sample sequenced in a study of shared clonotypes between healthy human individuals. Assay: immunoSEQ multiplex PCR; the TCRdb copy retains only in-frame clones and omits some. This sample has about 1.5 million clones; around 95% occur once, and the top ten carry over 1%. The sequencing input was naive CD4+ T cells sorted from blood. Described subset: CD45RA+ positively selected. These TCRs come from a man in his thirties or forties in good health.

This clone was picked up one time. The rearrangement uses TRBV11-2 and TRBJ2-1; D unclear. This CDR3 is 12 amino acids long. Germline V gene data show CDR1 as SGHAT and CDR2 as FQNNGV. The V end lost 4 bases, the J end lost 7 bases, and 8 bases lay between the germline ends. CDR3 nucleotides: TGTGCCAGCAGCTCGGCTAGAAATGAGCAGTTCTTC. Its translation is CASSSARNEQFF.

CDR3 sequence (DNA): TGCGCCAGCAGCTTGGGACTCGAGCAGTACTTC. This sequence encodes CASSLGLEQYF. The rearrangement uses TRBV5-1 and TRBJ2-7; D is ambiguous. The germline V gene has CDR1 SGHRS and CDR2 YFSETQ. Trimming left V 0 bases short and J 6 bases short, with 4 bases between. The CDR3 spans 11 residues.

About this clone: The sample has other DNA sequences that encode this CDR3 too. V is TRBV5-1 and J is TRBJ2-7; D ambiguous. Germline CDR1 and CDR2: SGHRS and YFSETQ. Trimming took 3 bases from V and 3 from J, leaving 22 bases between them. This CDR3 contains 17 residues. CDR3: CASSWAVLANQNYEQYF. The CDR3 DNA sequence: TGCGCCAGCAGCTGGGCGGTTTTAGCTAACCAGAACTACGAGCAGTACTTC.

Only one count was recorded for this clone. The gene calls are TRBV29-1 and TRBJ2-7; possibly TRBD1 for D (6 bases). Germline V gives CDR1 SQVTM, CDR2 ANQGSEA. The ends were cut back, 6 bases at V and 3 bases at J, with 21 bases in the middle. CDR3 length equals 15 residues. The CDR3 DNA sequence: TGCAGCGTCGCATTCCCGACAGGTCTCGGCTACGAGCAGTACTTC. The encoded protein is CSVAFPTGLGYEQYF.

The chain joins TRBV14 to TRBJ1-4; D gene unclear. CDR1 is SGHDN and CDR2 is FVKESK in the germline V gene. The CDR3 is 15 amino acids. Trimming stripped 1 base from V and 4 bases from J, with 10 bases between. The CDR3 sequence: CASSQVIHHNEKLFF. In DNA form, the CDR3 reads TGTGCCAGCAGCCAAGTAATACATCATAATGAAAAACTGTTTTTT.

The genes are TRBV2 and TRBJ1-5, with D perhaps TRBD1 (5 bases). Germline assignment: CDR1 SNHLY and CDR2 FYNNEI. The germline V and J ends were trimmed by 7 bases and 2 bases, with 15 bases remaining between them. This CDR3 is 15 amino acids long. The CDR3 DNA reads as TGTGCCAGCACTCGGGGGGGTAGTCGCAATCAGCCCCAGCATTTT. The encoded protein is CASTRGGSRNQPQHF. The full variable domain, in which reference TRBV2 and TRBJ1-5 provide the parts outside the CDR3, is EPEVTQTPSHQVTQMGQEVILRCVPISNHLYFYWYRQILGQKVEFLVSFYNNEISEKSEIFDDQFSVERPDGSNFTLKIRSTKLEDSAMYFCASTRGGSRNQPQHFGDGTRLSIL.

The rearrangement joins TRBV4-3 to TRBJ2-7; 14 bases fit TRBD2. V trimming: 5 bases; J trimming: 4 bases; junction bases outside the gene matches: 4. The V gene's germline CDR1 is LGHNA and CDR2 YSLEER. This CDR3 has 15 amino acids. CDR3 in DNA: TGCGCCAGCAGCGAGGGACTAGCGGGAGCGTACGAGCAGTACTTC. It is translated as CASSEGLAGAYEQYF.

The V gene is TRBV2, the J gene TRBJ1-4; TRBD1 is a possible D gene (6 bases). V shed 11 bases and J shed 5 bases, with 15 bases lying between them. The CDR3 is 13 amino acids. Germline V lookup: CDR1 SNHLY, CDR2 FYNNEI. CDR3 nucleotides: TGTGCCGGTTGGACAGTTGCCAATGAAAAACTGTTTTTT. Translating gives CAGWTVANEKLFF.

The V and J genes are TRBV5-6 and TRBJ2-3; D is tentatively TRBD1 or TRBD2 (5 bases each). This CDR3 region has 15 residues. Germline assignment: CDR1 SGHDT and CDR2 YYEEEE. With 1 base removed from V and 5 bases from J, the gap between germline ends came to 14 bases. The CDR3, as DNA: TGTGCCAGCAGCTTGCCATGGGGGTCTGGAGATACGCAGTATTTT. Its protein is CASSLPWGSGDTQYF.

This chain joins TRBV21-1 and TRBJ1-5; TRBD1 is the table's D call and was not checked against the DNA. TRBV21-1 is flagged as a pseudogene. This CDR3 contains 17 residues. Written as DNA, the CDR3 is TGTGCCAGCAGCCCCCGGACAGGGGGCGACAGCAATCAGCCCCAGCATTTT. Translated: CASSPRTGGDSNQPQHF.

This chain uses TRBV5-1 with TRBJ2-1, with D possibly being TRBD2 (6 bases). Trimming left V 1 base short and J 5 bases short, with 10 bases between. Germline V gene lookup returns CDR1 SGHRS and CDR2 YFSETQ. This CDR3 spans 14 amino acids. The CDR3 coding sequence is TGCGCCAGCAGCTTGACTAGCCGAAACAATGAGCAGTTCTTC. Translated, it gives CASSLTSRNNEQFF. Full variable domain (missing parts from reference TRBV5-1 and TRBJ2-1): KAGVTQTPRYLIKTRGQQVTLSCSPISGHRSVSWYQQTPGQGLQFLFEYFSETQRNKGNFPGRFSGRQFSNSRSEMNVSTLELGDSALYLCASSLTSRNNEQFFGPGTRLTVL.

The chain couples TRBV5-1 to TRBJ2-1, with TRBD2 matching 12 bases. The CDR3 is made up of 16 amino acids. Germline V gives CDR1 SGHRS, CDR2 YFSETQ. The V and J ends lost 3 bases and 7 bases, in that order; junction bases with no gene match: 8. The CDR3 sequence is CASSYLAGGPGNEQFF. In DNA form, the CDR3 reads TGCGCCAGCAGCTACCTAGCGGGAGGGCCGGGTAATGAGCAGTTCTTC.

The chain combines TRBV14 with TRBJ2-7; 8 bases map to TRBD1. Losses at the gene ends were 3 bases for V and 3 bases for J; bases not matched to a gene: 7. The germline gives CDR1 SGHDN, CDR2 FVKESK. This CDR3 comprises 15 residues. The DNA of the CDR3 is TGTGCCAGCAGCCATTGGACAGGGAAACTCTACGAGCAGTACTTC. Translation gives CASSHWTGKLYEQYF.

This clone turned up a few times. Within the sample, other DNA sequences also encode this same CDR3. V is TRBV19 and J is TRBJ2-7; 10 nucleotides align to TRBD1. This CDR3 contains 13 residues. The junction had 0 bases not matched to a gene; V was cut back by 4 bases and J by 3 bases. Per the germline V gene, CDR1 is LNHDA and CDR2 is SQIVND (reference sequence). The CDR3 nucleotides read TGTGCCAGTAGTAGGGACAGGGGCTACGAGCAGTACTTC. Translating it yields CASSRDRGYEQYF. The full variable domain, its missing parts supplied by reference TRBV19 and TRBJ2-7, is DGGITQSPKYLFRKEGQNVTLSCEQNLNHDAMYWYRQDPGQGLRLIYYSQIVNDFQKGDIAEGYSVSREKKESFPLTVTSAQKNPTAFYLCASSRDRGYEQYFGPGTRLTVT.

This chain joins TRBV15 and TRBJ1-3; D unclear. CDR3 length equals 15 residues. The germline gives CDR1 LNHNV, CDR2 YYDKDF (reference sequence). Trimming stripped 0 bases from V and 8 bases from J, with 14 bases between. This CDR3 reads CATSRDIGSEDTIYF. In DNA, the CDR3 is TGTGCCACCAGCAGAGATATCGGCTCGGAAGACACCATATATTTT.

The chain joins TRBV5-1 to TRBJ2-7; D is uncertain. Germline V lookup: CDR1 SGHRS, CDR2 YFSETQ. The CDR3 is 13 amino acids. Trimming removed 4 bases from V and 6 bases from J, with 14 bases in between. The CDR3 DNA sequence: TGCGCCAGCAGCCCAGGTGGAATGCTCGAGCAGTACTTC. As protein: CASSPGGMLEQYF.

The rearrangement joins TRBV27 to TRBJ1-1, with a weak D call TRBD1 (6 bases). Trimming stripped 8 bases from V and 1 base from J, with 11 bases between. The CDR3 runs 13 residues. In germline, CDR1 is MNHEY, CDR2 SMNVEV (reference sequence). The CDR3 loop reads CASPLDRNTEAFF. In DNA, the CDR3 is TGTGCCAGCCCCTTGGACAGGAACACTGAAGCTTTCTTT.

This chain connects TRBV28 to TRBJ2-7, with D perhaps being TRBD1 or TRBD2 (5 bases each). CDR3 length: 15 residues. The V gene lost 6 bases and the J gene lost 1 base, with 16 bases spanning the gap. The germline gives CDR1 MDHEN, CDR2 SYDVKM. The CDR3 spells CASSLGRLQSYEQYF. The DNA for the CDR3 is TGTGCCAGCAGCTTGGGACGTTTACAATCCTACGAGCAGTACTTC.

This chain connects TRBV18 to TRBJ2-4; D ambiguous. The CDR3 runs 17 residues. Germline-derived CDR1 and CDR2 are KGHSH and LQKENI. The V end was cut by 1 base, the J end by 0 bases, with 13 bases between. The CDR3 region has the DNA TGTGCCAGCTCACCACTGAGGCAGAACATAGCCAAAAACATTCAGTACTTC. Protein sequence: CASSPLRQNIAKNIQYF.

The chain carries TRBV11-2 and TRBJ2-1; D could derive from TRBD1 or TRBD2 (5 bases each). CDR1 and CDR2 (germline): SGHAT, FQNNGV. Trimming removed 1 base from V and 6 bases from J, with 10 bases in between. This CDR3 spans 14 amino acids. The CDR3 reads CASSLAGRSNEQFF. The CDR3 bases are TGTGCCAGCAGCTTAGCGGGACGGTCCAATGAGCAGTTCTTC.

The V and J genes are TRBV5-1 and TRBJ2-5; TRBD1 is a possible D gene (6 bases). The CDR3 extends over 15 amino acids. Trimming left V 0 bases short and J 5 bases short, with 14 bases between. Germline V lookup: CDR1 SGHRS, CDR2 YFSETQ. The CDR3 loop is CASSLVGARGETQYF. CDR3 in DNA: TGCGCCAGCAGCTTGGTGGGGGCGCGTGGGGAGACCCAGTACTTC.

The rearrangement joins TRBV7-9 to TRBJ1-2, with 7 bases aligning to TRBD1. Looked up from germline, CDR1 is SEHNR and CDR2 is FQNEAQ (reference sequence). V lost 3 bases to trimming and J lost 8 bases; unmatched junction nucleotides: 9. This CDR3 is 14 amino acids long. As DNA, the CDR3 is TGTGCCAGCAGCTTCGAGACAGGGACCCACGGCTACACCTTC. Protein product: CASSFETGTHGYTF.

The J gene is TRBJ1-1, the V gene TRBV4-3, with unresolved D. The V and J ends lost 0 bases and 5 bases respectively, with 13 bases between them. Germline CDR1 reads LGHNA; CDR2 reads YSLEER. This CDR3 has 15 amino acids. The CDR3 bases are TGCGCCAGCAGCCAAGATAAGGCCCAGTGGACTGAAGCTTTCTTT. This encodes CASSQDKAQWTEAFF.

This sequence joins TRBV28 and TRBJ1-2; possibly TRBD1 for D (5 bases). CDR1 is MDHEN, CDR2 SYDVKM, per germline. V lost 4 bases and J 3 bases, leaving 9 bases between the germline ends. This CDR3 region has 13 residues. CDR3 region: CASSYGAYYGYTF. CDR3 DNA sequence: TGTGCCAGCAGTTACGGGGCATACTATGGCTACACCTTC.

A note on this clone: This same CDR3 is encoded by further DNA sequences in the sample. V is TRBV5-1 and J is TRBJ2-1; 9 positions match TRBD2. Trimming cost V 3 bases and J 2 bases; bases outside gene matches: 3. The length of the CDR3 is 15 residues. The germline CDR1 and CDR2 sequences are SGHRS and YFSETQ. The CDR3 coding sequence is TGCGCCAGCAGCTCGACTAGCGGAGCCTACAATGAGCAGTTCTTC. Translation: CASSSTSGAYNEQFF.

The rearrangement uses TRBV10-3 and TRBJ1-5; D call uncertain. The CDR3 has 14 residues. The V end lost 7 bases, the J end lost 5 bases, and 15 bases lay between the germline ends. Germline assignment: CDR1 ENHRY and CDR2 SYGVKD. The CDR3 DNA reads as TGTGCCATCACCGCCCGGTTTGGGGATCAGCCCCAGCATTTT. Residues: CAITARFGDQPQHF.

The chain links TRBV6-6 to TRBJ1-1; D is ambiguous. CDR3 length: 14 amino acids. From germline, CDR1 is MNHNY and CDR2 SVGAGI (reference sequence). Trimming took 8 bases from V and 1 from J, leaving 14 bases between them. CDR3 sequence: CASCPWRENTEAFF. Written as DNA, the CDR3 is TGTGCCAGCTGTCCCTGGAGGGAGAACACTGAAGCTTTCTTT.